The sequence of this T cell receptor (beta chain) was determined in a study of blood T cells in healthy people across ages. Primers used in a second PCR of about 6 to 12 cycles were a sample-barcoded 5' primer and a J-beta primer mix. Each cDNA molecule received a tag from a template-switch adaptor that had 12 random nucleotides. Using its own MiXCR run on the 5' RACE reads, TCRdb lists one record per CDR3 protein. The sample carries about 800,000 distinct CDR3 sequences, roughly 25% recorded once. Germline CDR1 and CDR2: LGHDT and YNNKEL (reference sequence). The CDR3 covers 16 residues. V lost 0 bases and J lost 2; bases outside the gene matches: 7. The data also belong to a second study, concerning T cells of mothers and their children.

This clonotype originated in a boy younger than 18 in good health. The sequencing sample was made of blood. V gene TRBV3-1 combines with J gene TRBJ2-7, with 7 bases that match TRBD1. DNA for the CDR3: TGTGCCAGCAGCCAAGATCTCTGGGACAGCCCCTACGAGCAGTACTTC. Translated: CASSQDLWDSPYEQYF.